The clone carrying this TCR beta chain was seen at least ten times. The antigen is unknown. At one of its ends the junction is not consistent with the germline gene, which may arise from a read error. The data are from a study of T-cell memory formation after mild COVID-19. In germline, CDR1 is SEHNR, CDR2 FQNEAQ (reference sequence). The CDR3 covers 12 residues. TCR alpha and TCR beta cDNA libraries carrying sample barcodes and UMIs were produced by 5'RACE using constant-segment primers. MiXCR, run by TCRdb on the 5' RACE reads, gives a single entry per CDR3 protein. The sample lists roughly 130,000 distinct CDR3 sequences, about 5.9% occurring once. Study-level findings and limits: The finding that pre-infection memory included some responding clones suggested that cross-reactive memory joined.

The rearrangement links TRBV7-9 to TRBJ1-5; no clear D gene. The sequence came from an adult woman who had mild COVID-19 (a few samples of this study predate the infection). Cell type and time point are not known. Sequenced material: PBMCs or a T cell subset sorted from them (not recorded which). Here the CDR3 reads CASTLSNQPQHF. CDR3 DNA: TGTGCCAGCACCTTAAGCAATCAGCCCCAGCATTTT.